This T cell receptor (beta chain) is drawn from a study of type 1 regulatory T cells. Turning to the study itself: This in vitro CD4 product, T-allo10, is enriched for Tr1 cells and alloantigen-specific.

Points on this clonotype: Its target is not known.

The CDR3 runs 12 residues. Germline CDR1 is SQVTM and CDR2 is ANQGSEA. V lost 0 bases and J lost 12, with 15 bases in between. Findings of the study overall: Compared with non-type 1 regulatory T cells, type 1 regulatory T cells showed a more restricted TCR repertoire.

TCRdb re-called the reads with MiXCR, one entry per CDR3 protein. The sample holds some 71,000 distinct CDR3 sequences; less than 25% are singletons and the top ten take 8% to 9%. The source of this sequence is a human donor in good health. The chain links TRBV29-1 to TRBJ2-7; D gene ambiguous. Sequencing was performed on cultured type 1 regulatory T (Tr1) cells, either the whole culture or a sorted fraction (not recorded which). The CDR3 protein is CSVEDSVPGRYF. Here the CDR3 DNA reads TGCAGCGTTGAAGACAGTGTCCCCGGCCGGTACTTC.